This TCR beta chain was sequenced for a study of cytomegalovirus exposure and HLA in healthy donors. Study observations and caveats: Some segments of the V type, notably TRBV6-2 and TRBV6-3, were excluded as indistinguishable.

The PCR made use of 60 Vbeta and 13 Jbeta primers. Produced via immunoSEQ multiplex PCR; TCRdb's table is partial and in-frame only. The table has about 170,000 clones, about 85% seen once. This cohort consisted of healthy bone marrow donors. Germline CDR1 and CDR2: SGDLS and YYNGEE. Between the trimmed V and J ends, which lost 5 bases and 0 bases, there was a span of 11 bases. The CDR3 loop spans 15 amino acids. Regarding this clone: Its specificity is not known.

The TCR was taken from a man between 25 and 39 years old in good health and CMV-seropositive. The V gene is TRBV9, the J gene TRBJ2-2; D is undetermined. Sequencing was carried out using PBMCs. In DNA, the CDR3 is TGTGCCAGCAGTAGTAGACAAACGAACACCGGGGAGCTGTTTTTT. Amino acids: CASSSRQTNTGELFF.